This T cell receptor (beta chain) comes out of a study of cytomegalovirus exposure and HLA in healthy donors. About this clone: Its antigen is unidentified.

PCR used 60 Vbeta primers and 13 Jbeta primers. Sequencing used immunoSEQ multiplex PCR; TCRdb keeps in-frame clones, though not all of them. The profile shows over 150,000 clones, around 72% of them singletons. Broader study findings: Productive rates of about 87% or about 30% were seen for most TCR beta V segments in an earlier analysis.

CDR1 SGHRS and CDR2 YFSETQ come from the germline V gene. The CDR3 contains 12 residues. The ends were cut back, 3 bases at V and 4 bases at J, with 6 bases in the middle. Healthy bone marrow donors made up the donor group. Sequencing used PBMCs. This chain links TRBV5-1 with TRBJ2-3, with D perhaps matching TRBD2 (5 bases). The TCR comes from a man younger than 35 in good health and CMV-seronegative. The CDR3 bases are TGCGCCAGCAGCTCGGAGGCAGATACGCAGTATTTT. It encodes CASSSEADTQYF.